The 25 T cell receptor beta chains below were found in one sample sequenced in a study of CD8+CD57+ T cells in acquired aplastic anemia. It was patients with CD8+CD57+ cell expansion by flow cytometry who were chosen for sequencing. For CDR3 and TCR beta VDJ profiling, genomic DNA was the template used. TCRdb re-called the reads through MiXCR, storing one row per CDR3 protein. The top ten hold about 20% of the sample, which has a few hundred thousand distinct CDR3 sequences, about half seen once. The specimen was sorted CD4+, CD8+, or CD8+CD57+ T cells (not recorded which) from PBMCs. The receptors derive from a human donor with aplastic anemia.

This clonotype was counted a single time. The rearrangement joins TRBV7-6 to TRBJ1-6; D is unresolved. The length of the CDR3 is 16 residues. In germline, CDR1 is SGHVS, CDR2 FNYEAQ. Trimming took off 0 bases at V and 4 bases at J, with 10 bases between the two ends. In DNA form, the CDR3 reads TGTGCCAGCAGCTTAGCGGAACAAGTTTATAATTCACCCCTCCACTTT. Translation gives CASSLAEQVYNSPLHF.

This clonotype appeared many times. This rearrangement joins TRBV6-1 to TRBJ2-5; TRBD2 aligns across 8 bases. V lost 0 bases and J lost 2; bases outside the gene matches: 2. CDR3 size: 15 residues. Per the germline V gene, CDR1 is MNHNS and CDR2 is SASEGT. DNA for the CDR3: TGTGCCAGCAGTGAAGCGGGACTAGGACAAGAGACCCAGTACTTC. Translation gives CASSEAGLGQETQYF.

J is TRBJ1-2 and V is TRBV7-2, with 9 bases lining up with TRBD1. Germline V CDR1 and CDR2: SGHTA, FQGNSA. V dropped 5 bases and J dropped 4; count of bases not matched to a gene: 14. The CDR3 covers 17 residues. The DNA for the CDR3 is TGTGCCAGCAGCCGTAACTCCGGGACAGGGCTCGGCTATGGCTACACCTTC. It codes for CASSRNSGTGLGYGYTF.

The chain is built from TRBV27 and TRBJ2-7; either TRBD1 or TRBD2 may supply D (6 bases each). This CDR3 comprises 14 residues. CDR1 and CDR2 (germline): MNHEY, SMNVEV (reference sequence). The V gene lost 5 bases and the J gene lost 6 bases, with 17 bases spanning the gap. The CDR3 loop is CASSPPYRGPEQYF. The CDR3 nucleotides read TGTGCCAGCAGTCCGCCTTATCGGGGGCCCGAGCAGTACTTC.

In its sample, this clonotype was seen many times. In DNA form, the CDR3 reads TGTGCCAGCAGCCAAGTCCCCATGAACACTGAAGCTTTCTTT. Translated: CASSQVPMNTEAFF. The chain links TRBV3-1 to TRBJ1-1, with no clear D. CDR3 length equals 14 residues. V was trimmed by 1 base and J by 0 bases, leaving 6 bases between them. Germline-derived CDR1 and CDR2 are LGHDT and YNNKEL (reference sequence).

The chain is built from TRBV7-3 and TRBJ2-5, with TRBD1 matching 10 bases. The length of the CDR3 is 14 residues. After removal of 5 bases from V and 5 bases from J, the junction contained 5 bases not matched to a gene. CDR1 is SGHTA and CDR2 is FQGTGA in the germline V gene. The CDR3 nucleotides are TGTGCCAGCAGCCGTCGACAGGGGGCGGAGACCCAGTACTTC. Residues: CASSRRQGAETQYF.

This clonotype was counted many times. The chain joins TRBV12-3 or TRBV12-4 to TRBJ1-6; D is possibly TRBD1 (6 bases). The CDR3 covers 18 residues. Trimming took off 5 bases at V and 0 bases at J, with 17 bases between the two ends. The DNA of the CDR3 is TGTGCCAGCAGTAGTGGACAGTTAGCATTCTCCTATAATTCACCCCTCCACTTT. Translated, it gives CASSSGQLAFSYNSPLHF.

This clonotype was recorded at least ten times. J is TRBJ2-2 and V is TRBV7-3; D is tentatively TRBD1 or TRBD2 (5 bases each). The germline gives CDR1 SGHTA, CDR2 FQGTGA. The CDR3 totals 14 residues. V lost 5 bases, J lost 4 bases, and 11 bases lay in between. The CDR3 loop is CASSMGPITGELFF. In DNA, the CDR3 is TGTGCCAGCAGCATGGGACCGATCACCGGGGAGCTGTTTTTT. The complete variable domain, with remaining parts taken from reference TRBV7-3 and TRBJ2-2, reads GAGVSQTPSNKVTEKGKYVELRCDPISGHTALYWYRQSLGQGPEFLIYFQGTGAADDSGLPNDRFFAVRPEGSVSTLKIQRTERGDSAVYLCASSMGPITGELFFGEGSRLTVL.

V is TRBV10-2 and J is TRBJ2-7, with D hard to call. Per the germline V gene, CDR1 is WSHSY and CDR2 is SAAADI. V was clipped by 2 bases and J by 2 bases, with 7 bases between them. The CDR3 runs to 13 residues. This CDR3 reads CASSEGVAYEQYF. The CDR3 DNA follows: TGCGCCAGCAGTGAGGGGGTTGCCTACGAGCAGTACTTC.

This clonotype was seen just once. One end of the junction varies from germline; a read error may be responsible. The chain recombines TRBV24-1 with TRBJ2-1; D ambiguous. CDR3 length equals 13 residues. Germline loops: CDR1 KGHDR, CDR2 SFDVKD. The CDR3 DNA reads TGTGCCACCAGTGGTTTGGGCGGCAATGAGCAGTTCTTC. Its protein product is CATSGLGGNEQFF.

The chain couples TRBV30 to TRBJ2-3; D perhaps matches TRBD2 (7 bases). Trimming left V 5 bases short and J 4 bases short, with 13 bases between. Germline CDR1 reads GTSNPN; CDR2 reads SVGIG (reference sequence). This CDR3 contains 13 residues. The CDR3 DNA sequence: TGTGCCTGGGGGGGGGCAGGGTCAGATACGCAGTATTTT. Encoded protein: CAWGGAGSDTQYF.

As concerns this clonotype: The junction does not match germline at one end; this may be a read error. The rearrangement uses TRBV25-1 and TRBJ2-1, with D perhaps matching TRBD1 (6 bases). Germline CDR1 is MGHDK and CDR2 is SYGVNS. This CDR3 region has 16 residues. CDR3 nucleotide sequence: TGTTCCAGCAGTGAAACCACAGGGTTGGCCTACAATGAGCAGTTCTTC. As protein: CSSSETTGLAYNEQFF.

This chain joins TRBV25-1 and TRBJ2-7; no reliable D call. The CDR3 is 14 residues long. Germline V gives CDR1 MGHDK, CDR2 SYGVNS. Trimming removed 6 bases at V and 1 base at J, with 13 bases between. CDR3 protein: CASSGTARSYEQYF. Written as DNA, the CDR3 is TGTGCCAGCAGCGGTACGGCCAGATCCTACGAGCAGTACTTC.

This clonotype was found a few times. The chain has TRBV3-1 and TRBJ2-5, with 10 bases lining up with TRBD1. The CDR3 totals 15 residues. With V trimmed by 6 bases and J by 5 bases, 9 bases remained unmatched. Germline assignment: CDR1 LGHDT and CDR2 YNNKEL (reference sequence). The CDR3 reads CASRETGGAWETQYF. The CDR3 coding sequence is TGTGCCAGCAGGGAGACAGGGGGCGCGTGGGAGACCCAGTACTTC.

This clonotype was counted only a few times. A junction boundary mismatches the germline segment, possibly from a read error. V usage is TRBV2 and J usage is TRBJ2-7; D unresolved. CDR1 is SNHLY and CDR2 is FYNNEI in the germline V gene. This CDR3 has 10 residues. The CDR3 is CASSGGPLHF. The DNA of the CDR3 is TGTGCCAGCAGTGGGGGTCCTCTCCACTTC.

This clonotype was seen only once. V gene TRBV12-3 or TRBV12-4 combines with J gene TRBJ2-7, with D possibly being TRBD2 (6 bases). V was trimmed by 1 base and J by 3 bases, leaving 10 bases between them. This CDR3 region has 14 residues. The CDR3 sequence is CASSLGRRVYEQYF. The DNA for the CDR3 is TGTGCCAGCAGTTTAGGGCGGAGGGTCTACGAGCAGTACTTC.

This clonotype turned up a few times. The junction departs from germline at one end; a sequencing error may be responsible. This chain connects TRBV6-6 to TRBJ2-2; TRBD2 matches at 10 bases. This CDR3 has 18 amino acids. Germline V lookup: CDR1 MNHNY, CDR2 SVGAGI (reference sequence). CDR3 bases: TGTGCCAGCAGTTACATACCCGGACTAGCGGATTCGACCGGGGAGTTGTTTTTT. This sequence encodes CASSYIPGLADSTGELFF.

This chain uses TRBV18 with TRBJ1-4; D is undetermined. Between the trimmed V and J ends, which lost 2 bases and 8 bases, there was a span of 12 bases. The length of the CDR3 is 14 residues. CDR1 is KGHSH, CDR2 LQKENI, per germline. CDR3 sequence (DNA): TGTGCCAGCTCACCAGCTTCGGGTCGGGAAAAACTGTTTTTT. It encodes CASSPASGREKLFF.

Comment on this clonotype: The junction departs from the called germline gene at one end, perhaps through a read error. This rearrangement joins TRBV11-1 to TRBJ1-6, with 7 nucleotides matching TRBD1. The CDR3 sequence is 15 residues long. Germline-derived CDR1 and CDR2 are SGHAT and FQDESV (reference sequence). CDR3 nucleotides: TGCGCCAGCAGCCAACAACAGGGGTACAATTCACCCCTCCACTTT. Protein: CASSQQQGYNSPLHF.

This clonotype was seen at least ten times. This chain uses TRBV7-9 with TRBJ1-3, with D possibly being TRBD1 (5 bases). CDR1 SEHNR and CDR2 FQNEAQ come from the germline V gene (reference sequence). The CDR3 consists of 14 residues. Trimming took 5 bases from V and 5 from J, leaving 13 bases between them. CDR3 region: CASSPVEGRNTIYF. The CDR3 DNA sequence: TGTGCCAGCAGCCCGGTAGAGGGGAGAAACACCATATATTTT.

This clonotype came up many times. The chain employs TRBV5-1 and TRBJ2-1; D assignment may be TRBD1 or TRBD2 (9 bases each). V lost 2 bases to trimming and J lost 3 bases, with 18 bases between them. CDR1 and CDR2 from the germline V gene are SGHRS and YFSETQ. The CDR3 runs 17 residues. This chain's CDR3 is CASSFDRGTSSYNEQFF. In DNA form, the CDR3 reads TGCGCCAGCAGCTTCGACAGGGGGACTAGCAGCTACAATGAGCAGTTCTTC.

The genes are TRBV5-6 and TRBJ2-5; D gene unclear. Germline V gives CDR1 SGHDT, CDR2 YYEEEE. CDR3 size: 14 residues. Trimming cost V 7 bases and J 5 bases, with 18 bases left between them. The CDR3 sequence is CASASLFRIETQYF. CDR3 in DNA: TGTGCCAGCGCCAGCTTATTTCGAATCGAGACCCAGTACTTC.

Concerning this clonotype itself: This may stem from a read error, because a much larger clone lies one nucleotide away. J is TRBJ1-1 and V is TRBV11-2; D is unresolved. The CDR3 has 13 amino acids. In germline, CDR1 is SGHAT, CDR2 FQNNGV. V lost 7 bases to trimming and J lost 4 bases, with 13 bases between them. This chain's CDR3 is CASNLGRATEAFF. CDR3 bases: TGTGCCAGCAACTTGGGGAGAGCCACTGAAGCTTTCTTT.

This chain joins TRBV25-1 and TRBJ1-6, with D possibly TRBD1 on 5 matching bases. The V gene's germline CDR1 is MGHDK and CDR2 SYGVNS. The CDR3 is 16 amino acids. Trimming shortened V by 4 bases and J by 8 bases, and 18 bases separated the two germline ends. The CDR3 DNA reads TGTGCCAGCAGTGTAGGCAGGGTCCGGCCGGATTCACCCCTCCACTTT. Amino acids: CASSVGRVRPDSPLHF.

Ten or more counts support this clonotype. The chain combines TRBV2 with TRBJ1-2; D is ambiguous. This CDR3 comprises 13 residues. V shed 2 bases and J shed 8 bases, with 12 bases lying between them. The germline V gene has CDR1 SNHLY and CDR2 FYNNEI. Here the CDR3 DNA reads TGTGCCAGCAGTGAATCCGGGCTCCGCGGCTACACCTTC. It yields the protein CASSESGLRGYTF.